Listed below are T cell receptor beta chains from one sample, sequenced in a study of shared clonotypes between healthy human individuals. Clones were read by immunoSEQ multiplex PCR, and TCRdb kept only the in-frame ones, dropping some. The sample holds under 150,000 clones, under 70% seen once. The sequenced sample consisted of memory CD8+ T cells sorted from blood. Every receptor here comes from a woman in her twenties or thirties in good health. Each CDR3 is given with its conserved first and last residue. A D gene is named only where the DNA matches it firmly. Clone size is given for some rows only: seen once, a few or many times, or a class if the clone is expanded.

J gene: TRBJ2-6
D gene: -
clone size: many
V gene: TRBV15
CDR3 protein: CATSREKGSGANVLTF
CDR3 DNA: TGTGCCACCAGCAGAGAGAAGGGCTCTGGGGCCAACGTCCTGACTTTC

J gene: TRBJ2-5
D gene: TRBD2
clone size: -
V gene: TRBV10-2
CDR3 protein: CASSELGLAGEETQYF
CDR3 DNA: TGCGCCAGCAGTGAGTTGGGACTAGCGGGAGAAGAGACCCAGTACTTC

J gene: TRBJ2-7
D gene: -
clone size: -
V gene: TRBV7-8
CDR3 protein: CASSLAVYGYEQYF
CDR3 DNA: TGTGCCAGCAGCTTAGCGGTATACGGCTACGAGCAGTACTTC

J gene: TRBJ1-2
D gene: -
clone size: medium-sized
V gene: TRBV2
CDR3 protein: CASSEEAGNYGYTF
CDR3 DNA: TGTGCCAGCAGTGAAGAAGCAGGGAACTATGGCTACACCTTC

J gene: TRBJ2-3
D gene: TRBD2
clone size: -
V gene: TRBV5-6
CDR3 protein: CASSLVLTGGPPDTQYF
CDR3 DNA: TGTGCCAGCAGCTTGGTTTTGACGGGAGGGCCCCCAGATACGCAGTATTTT

J gene: TRBJ2-2
D gene: -
clone size: -
V gene: TRBV4-3
CDR3 protein: CASSPPVGTGELFF
CDR3 DNA: TGCGCCAGCAGCCCCCCGGTGGGGACCGGGGAGCTGTTTTTT

J gene: TRBJ1-2
D gene: -
clone size: -
V gene: TRBV2
CDR3 protein: CASREGGYGYTF
CDR3 DNA: TGTGCCAGCAGGGAGGGGGGCTATGGCTACACCTTC

J gene: TRBJ1-2
D gene: TRBD1
clone size: -
V gene: TRBV6-5
CDR3 protein: CASSTGTGVGYTF
CDR3 DNA: TGTGCCAGCAGTACCGGGACAGGAGTTGGCTACACCTTC

J gene: TRBJ2-7
D gene: TRBD2
clone size: -
V gene: TRBV5-4
CDR3 protein: CASSPLAGHAYEQYF
CDR3 DNA: TGTGCCAGCAGCCCCCTAGCGGGACATGCCTACGAGCAGTACTTC

J gene: TRBJ2-7
D gene: -
clone size: -
V gene: TRBV7-3
CDR3 protein: CASSPGPKQHYEQYF
CDR3 DNA: TGTGCCAGCAGCCCTGGACCAAAACAACACTACGAGCAGTACTTC

J gene: TRBJ2-1
D gene: -
clone size: once
V gene: TRBV4-2
CDR3 protein: CASSSRSLADGTSSYNEQFF
CDR3 DNA: TGTGCCAGCAGCTCCCGATCCTTAGCGGATGGGACCAGCTCCTACAATGAGCAGTTCTTC

J gene: TRBJ1-1
D gene: TRBD1
clone size: few
V gene: TRBV7-9
CDR3 protein: CASSTRTGGNTEAFF
CDR3 DNA: TGTGCCAGCAGCACCCGGACAGGCGGGAACACTGAAGCTTTCTTT

J gene: TRBJ2-7
D gene: -
clone size: -
V gene: TRBV5-1
CDR3 protein: CASSGDGSFSYEQYF
CDR3 DNA: TGCGCCAGCAGCGGGGACGGGTCCTTCTCCTACGAGCAGTACTTC

J gene: TRBJ2-4
D gene: TRBD1
clone size: -
V gene: TRBV6-4
CDR3 protein: CASLPPGQGASFAKNIQYF
CDR3 DNA: TGTGCCAGCCTTCCCCCGGGACAGGGGGCGTCATTTGCCAAAAACATTCAGTACTTC

J gene: TRBJ2-5
D gene: TRBD2
clone size: -
V gene: TRBV19
CDR3 protein: CASSPTSALLEQYF
CDR3 DNA: TGTGCCAGTAGCCCGACTAGCGCCCTTCTGGAGCAGTACTTC

J gene: TRBJ1-2
D gene: -
clone size: -
V gene: TRBV27
CDR3 protein: CASSLSGPYGYTF
CDR3 DNA: TGTGCCAGCAGTTTATCGGGGCCATATGGCTACACCTTC

J gene: TRBJ2-7
D gene: -
clone size: -
V gene: TRBV28
CDR3 protein: CASTPWGLSYEQYF
CDR3 DNA: TGTGCCAGCACCCCATGGGGCTTGTCCTACGAGCAGTACTTC

J gene: TRBJ2-7
D gene: TRBD1
clone size: -
V gene: TRBV11-2
CDR3 protein: CASSYPGTGYEQYF
CDR3 DNA: TGTGCCAGCAGCTACCCCGGGACAGGGTACGAGCAGTACTTC

J gene: TRBJ2-7
D gene: TRBD2
clone size: -
V gene: TRBV6-5
CDR3 protein: CASRESGRAPYEQYF
CDR3 DNA: TGTGCCAGCAGGGAGAGCGGGAGGGCTCCCTACGAGCAGTACTTC

J gene: TRBJ2-7
D gene: -
clone size: -
V gene: TRBV10-3
CDR3 protein: CAISGAGTYEQYF
CDR3 DNA: TGTGCCATCAGTGGAGCGGGCACCTACGAGCAGTACTTC

J gene: TRBJ2-7
D gene: -
clone size: -
V gene: TRBV5-5
CDR3 protein: CASSRYRSTYEQYF
CDR3 DNA: TGTGCCAGCAGCCGATACCGGAGTACCTACGAGCAGTACTTC

J gene: TRBJ2-1
D gene: -
clone size: once
V gene: TRBV20-1
CDR3 protein: CSAPLYNEQFF
CDR3 DNA: TGCAGTGCTCCCCTTTACAATGAGCAGTTCTTC

J gene: TRBJ1-5
D gene: -
clone size: -
V gene: TRBV6-5
CDR3 protein: CASSQLGNQPQHF
CDR3 DNA: TGTGCCAGCAGCCAGTTGGGGAATCAGCCCCAGCATTTT

J gene: TRBJ2-3
D gene: TRBD1
clone size: -
V gene: TRBV11-2
CDR3 protein: CASSLGTGAFSTDTQYF
CDR3 DNA: TGTGCCAGCAGCTTGGGTACAGGGGCCTTTAGCACAGATACGCAGTATTTT

J gene: TRBJ2-7
D gene: -
clone size: -
V gene: TRBV5-4
CDR3 protein: CASSLVGGSYEQYF
CDR3 DNA: TGTGCCAGCAGCTTGGTGGGGGGCTCCTACGAGCAGTACTTC

J gene: TRBJ2-2
D gene: -
clone size: -
V gene: TRBV11-2
CDR3 protein: CASSSRSSTGELFF
CDR3 DNA: TGTGCCAGCAGCTCAAGATCTAGTACCGGGGAGCTGTTTTTT

J gene: TRBJ2-3
D gene: -
clone size: few
V gene: TRBV11-2
CDR3 protein: CASSLGVAVGTDTQYF
CDR3 DNA: TGTGCCAGCAGCTTAGGGGTAGCCGTCGGCACAGATACGCAGTATTTT

J gene: TRBJ2-3
D gene: TRBD2
clone size: -
V gene: TRBV29-1
CDR3 protein: CSATSGGSTDTQYF
CDR3 DNA: TGCAGCGCAACTAGCGGGGGGAGCACAGATACGCAGTATTTT

J gene: TRBJ2-3
D gene: TRBD2
clone size: -
V gene: TRBV6-5
CDR3 protein: CASSFTGASGSDTQYF
CDR3 DNA: TGTGCCAGCAGTTTTACCGGCGCTAGCGGGAGTGATACGCAGTATTTT

J gene: TRBJ2-7
D gene: TRBD1
clone size: -
V gene: TRBV15
CDR3 protein: CATSSTGTGSYEQYF
CDR3 DNA: TGTGCCACCAGCTCCACCGGGACAGGGTCCTACGAGCAGTACTTC

J gene: TRBJ2-7
D gene: -
clone size: once
V gene: TRBV29-1
CDR3 protein: CSVASSDTYEQYF
CDR3 DNA: TGCAGCGTTGCATCGTCCGATACCTACGAGCAGTACTTC

J gene: TRBJ1-2
D gene: TRBD1
clone size: -
V gene: TRBV5-5
CDR3 protein: CASSPGQGGGYTF
CDR3 DNA: TGTGCCAGCAGCCCGGGACAGGGTGGCGGCTACACCTTC

J gene: TRBJ2-1
D gene: TRBD1
clone size: -
V gene: TRBV7-3
CDR3 protein: CASSHRDRVFGEQFF
CDR3 DNA: TGTGCCAGCAGTCACCGGGACAGGGTGTTCGGTGAGCAGTTCTTC

J gene: TRBJ1-4
D gene: -
clone size: few
V gene: TRBV2
CDR3 protein: CASRADTSGEKLFF
CDR3 DNA: TGTGCCAGCAGGGCGGACACATCGGGGGAAAAACTGTTTTTT

J gene: TRBJ2-1
D gene: TRBD1
clone size: -
V gene: TRBV5-4
CDR3 protein: CASSQGTVHNEQFF
CDR3 DNA: TGTGCCAGCAGCCAAGGGACAGTCCACAATGAGCAGTTCTTC

J gene: TRBJ2-4
D gene: TRBD1
clone size: once
V gene: TRBV7-2
CDR3 protein: CASQDRGHFDIQYF
CDR3 DNA: TGTGCCAGTCAAGACAGGGGGCATTTTGACATTCAGTACTTC

J gene: TRBJ2-5
D gene: -
clone size: -
V gene: TRBV21-1
CDR3 protein: CASPRGGRGETQYF
CDR3 DNA: TGTGCCAGCCCGAGGGGCGGGAGAGGAGAGACCCAGTACTTC

J gene: TRBJ2-7
D gene: TRBD2
clone size: few
V gene: TRBV14
CDR3 protein: CASSQQSGGNYEQYF
CDR3 DNA: TGTGCCAGCAGCCAACAGTCGGGAGGGAATTACGAGCAGTACTTC

J gene: TRBJ2-7
D gene: TRBD1
clone size: -
V gene: TRBV9
CDR3 protein: CASSPSGTASYEQYF
CDR3 DNA: TGTGCCAGCAGCCCCTCCGGGACAGCCTCCTACGAGCAGTACTTC

J gene: TRBJ1-1
D gene: -
clone size: -
V gene: TRBV30
CDR3 protein: CAFTKGHLNTEAFF
CDR3 DNA: TGTGCCTTTACCAAGGGACACCTGAACACTGAAGCTTTCTTT

J gene: TRBJ2-5
D gene: TRBD1
clone size: once
V gene: TRBV6-1
CDR3 protein: CASSAGTEPETQYF
CDR3 DNA: TGTGCCAGCAGTGCCGGGACAGAGCCGGAGACCCAGTACTTC

J gene: TRBJ2-5
D gene: TRBD1
clone size: -
V gene: TRBV4-1
CDR3 protein: CASSQGPGGEETQYF
CDR3 DNA: TGCGCCAGCAGCCAAGGACCAGGGGGTGAAGAGACCCAGTACTTC

J gene: TRBJ1-5
D gene: TRBD1
clone size: -
V gene: TRBV2
CDR3 protein: CASIKTDRGNQPQHF
CDR3 DNA: TGTGCCAGCATTAAAACGGACAGGGGCAATCAGCCCCAGCATTTT

J gene: TRBJ2-5
D gene: -
clone size: -
V gene: TRBV25-1
CDR3 protein: CASRGGEETQYF
CDR3 DNA: TGTGCCAGCAGAGGGGGTGAAGAGACCCAGTACTTC

J gene: TRBJ2-7
D gene: -
clone size: few
V gene: TRBV28
CDR3 protein: CASSVGTQHPYEQYF
CDR3 DNA: TGTGCCAGCAGCGTCGGGACACAACACCCCTACGAGCAGTACTTC

J gene: TRBJ2-7
D gene: -
clone size: many
V gene: TRBV19
CDR3 protein: CASGSLGAEQYF
CDR3 DNA: TGTGCCAGTGGGTCACTTGGAGCCGAGCAGTACTTC

J gene: TRBJ2-2
D gene: TRBD2
clone size: -
V gene: TRBV6-1
CDR3 protein: CASSEFLAGTGELFF
CDR3 DNA: TGTGCCAGCAGTGAATTCCTAGCGGGGACCGGGGAGCTGTTTTTT

J gene: TRBJ2-3
D gene: -
clone size: -
V gene: TRBV7-9
CDR3 protein: CASSMPRDTQYF
CDR3 DNA: TGTGCCAGCAGCATGCCAAGAGATACGCAGTATTTT

J gene: TRBJ1-3
D gene: -
clone size: few
V gene: TRBV2
CDR3 protein: CAVDGPSGNTIYF
CDR3 DNA: TGTGCCGTCGATGGTCCCTCTGGAAACACCATATATTTT

J gene: TRBJ2-7
D gene: -
clone size: once
V gene: TRBV5-6
CDR3 protein: CASSLDFSYEQYF
CDR3 DNA: TGTGCCAGCAGCCTGGACTTCTCCTACGAGCAGTACTTC

J gene: TRBJ1-2
D gene: -
clone size: few
V gene: TRBV20-1
CDR3 protein: CSAGVVLYTF
CDR3 DNA: TGCAGTGCTGGGGTGGTGCTCTACACCTTC

J gene: TRBJ2-5
D gene: -
clone size: -
V gene: TRBV11-3
CDR3 protein: CASSLGEATPQETQYF
CDR3 DNA: TGTGCCAGCAGCTTAGGGGAGGCCACCCCACAAGAGACCCAGTACTTC

J gene: TRBJ1-3
D gene: -
clone size: -
V gene: TRBV18
CDR3 protein: CATTGIGNTIYF
CDR3 DNA: TGTGCCACCACAGGGATCGGAAACACCATATATTTT